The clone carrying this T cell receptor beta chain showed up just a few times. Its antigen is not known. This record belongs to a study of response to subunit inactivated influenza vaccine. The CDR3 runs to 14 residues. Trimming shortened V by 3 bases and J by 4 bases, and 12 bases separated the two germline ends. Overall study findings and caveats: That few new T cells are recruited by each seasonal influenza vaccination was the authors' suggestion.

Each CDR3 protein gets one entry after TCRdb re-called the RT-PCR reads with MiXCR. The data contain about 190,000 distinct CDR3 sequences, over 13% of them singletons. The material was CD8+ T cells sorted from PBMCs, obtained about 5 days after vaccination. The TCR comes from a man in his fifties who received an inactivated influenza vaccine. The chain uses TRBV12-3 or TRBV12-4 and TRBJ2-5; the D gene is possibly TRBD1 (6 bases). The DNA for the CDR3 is TGTGCCAGCAGTTTCGCAGGGGAAGGAGAGACCCAGTACTTC. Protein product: CASSFAGEGETQYF.